A single sample is the source of the 8 T cell receptor beta chains below, sequenced in a study of blood T cells in healthy people across ages. Combining a sample-barcoded 5' primer with a J-beta primer mix, a second PCR ran for roughly 6 to 12 cycles. One entry per CDR3 protein, called by TCRdb with MiXCR from the 5' RACE reads. This sample has 850,000 or so distinct CDR3 sequences, with about 28% found just once. Specimen: blood. The receptors originated from a woman of 80 years or more in good health.

This clonotype was found a few times. Being one base from a much bigger clone, this may be a read error. The V and J genes are TRBV10-3 and TRBJ2-7, with TRBD2 matching 8 bases. The CDR3 length is 14 residues. Germline trimming cut 2 bases from V and 0 bases from J; bases unmatched to any gene: 0. CDR1 ENHRY and CDR2 SYGVKD come from the germline V gene. The CDR3 is CAISEGTSSYEQYF. The CDR3 DNA sequence: TGTGCCATCAGTGAGGGGACTAGCTCCTACGAGCAGTACTTC.

Comment on this clonotype: This may arise from a read error, as a much more abundant clone is one base away. The chain recombines TRBV6-2 or TRBV6-3 with TRBJ1-5, with a possible D match to TRBD1 (5 bases). The CDR3 has 19 amino acids. Trimming left V 9 bases short and J 5 bases short, with 32 bases between. Germline values: CDR1 MNHEY, CDR2 SVGEGT. CDR3 loop: CASKPGGTHRHPDYQPQHF. The CDR3 coding sequence is TGTGCCAGTAAGCCCGGAGGGACCCACAGGCATCCGGACTATCAGCCCCAGCATTTT.

V usage is TRBV6-2 or TRBV6-3 and J usage is TRBJ1-5; 9 nucleotides agree with TRBD1. Germline CDR1 reads MNHEY; CDR2 reads SVGEGT. Losses at the gene ends were 5 bases for V and 6 bases for J; bases not matched to a gene: 8. This CDR3 spans 15 amino acids. The CDR3 DNA follows: TGTGCCAGCAGTGTCCGGACAGGGGATTGTCAGCCCCAGCATTTT. Translated, it gives CASSVRTGDCQPQHF.

The gene calls are TRBV6-5 and TRBJ2-5, with D possibly TRBD2 on 7 matching bases. The CDR3 length is 15 residues. With 6 bases removed from V and 5 bases from J, the gap between germline ends came to 19 bases. Germline V lookup: CDR1 MNHEY, CDR2 SVGAGI. CDR3 coding DNA: TGTGCCAGCAGACCGGGGGGTGGGAGGGGGGAGACCCAGTACTTC. It yields the protein CASRPGGGRGETQYF.

This clonotype has a count of ten or more. The chain is built from TRBV20-1 and TRBJ2-3; D might be TRBD1 (5 bases). Germline assignment: CDR1 DFQATT and CDR2 SNEGSKA (reference sequence). V dropped 3 bases and J dropped 2 bases, with 12 bases sitting between them. The CDR3 consists of 14 residues. In nucleotides, the CDR3 is TGCAGTGCTAGTAGGCCCAGGGACACAGATACGCAGTATTTT. This encodes CSASRPRDTDTQYF.

Of note for this clonotype: Compared with germline, one end of the junction differs, possibly owing to a read error. V is TRBV10-3 and J is TRBJ1-4, with D perhaps matching TRBD1 (5 bases). The CDR3 runs to 13 residues. Germline CDR1 ENHRY, CDR2 SYGVKD. Written as DNA, the CDR3 is TGTGCGTCTCAGGGAGGACTTAATGAAAAACGGTTTTTT. As protein: CASQGGLNEKRFF.

With respect to this clonotype: The junction does not match germline at one end; this may be a read error. The chain combines TRBV7-2 with TRBJ2-7, with 8 bases that match TRBD2. The CDR3 runs 15 residues. Germline CDR1 reads SGHTA; CDR2 reads FQGNSA. The CDR3 reads CASGLAGGVYNEQYF. The DNA of the CDR3 is TGTGCCAGCGGCTTGGCGGGGGGAGTTTACAATGAGCAGTACTTC.

This clonotype was seen only a few times. The chain uses TRBV5-1 and TRBJ2-7; D is undetermined. This CDR3 is 16 amino acids long. Germline values: CDR1 SGHRS, CDR2 YFSETQ. V was cut by 1 base and J by 0 bases, with 14 bases left in between. The CDR3 loop is CASSLQGLYPSYEQYF. CDR3 DNA sequence: TGCGCCAGCAGCTTGCAAGGTCTTTACCCCTCCTACGAGCAGTACTTC.